This T cell receptor (beta chain) is from a study of shared clonotypes between healthy human individuals. Within Nashville, Tennessee resided all donors, each a Caucasian adult. Data came from immunoSEQ multiplex PCR; TCRdb stores just in-frame clones and leaves some out. The sample carries about 690,000 clones, 90% recorded once. Study-wide results and limits: The naive CD4 repertoires of several donors were compared, and roughly 5% of clonotypes were shared. Only a few donors were included, so the genetic and exposure-history diversity represented was limited.

Germline values: CDR1 GTSNPN, CDR2 SVGIG (reference sequence). The germline V and J ends were trimmed by 4 bases and 4 bases, with 13 bases remaining between them. The CDR3 is 13 amino acids. With respect to this clone: Its antigen is as yet unknown. The sample carries other DNA sequences with the same CDR3.

This sequence joins TRBV30 and TRBJ1-2; D gene uncertain. The sequenced sample consisted of memory CD8+ T cells from PBMCs. Indicated subset: CD45RO+ cells pooled with CCR7-negative TemRA cells. This receptor was taken from a man between 18 and 35 years old in good health. Some clones in this sample may be carry-over from other donors' samples. CDR3 DNA sequence: TGTGCCTGGATCGGGGTTAGAAGCTATGGCTACACCTTC. Protein product: CAWIGVRSYGYTF.